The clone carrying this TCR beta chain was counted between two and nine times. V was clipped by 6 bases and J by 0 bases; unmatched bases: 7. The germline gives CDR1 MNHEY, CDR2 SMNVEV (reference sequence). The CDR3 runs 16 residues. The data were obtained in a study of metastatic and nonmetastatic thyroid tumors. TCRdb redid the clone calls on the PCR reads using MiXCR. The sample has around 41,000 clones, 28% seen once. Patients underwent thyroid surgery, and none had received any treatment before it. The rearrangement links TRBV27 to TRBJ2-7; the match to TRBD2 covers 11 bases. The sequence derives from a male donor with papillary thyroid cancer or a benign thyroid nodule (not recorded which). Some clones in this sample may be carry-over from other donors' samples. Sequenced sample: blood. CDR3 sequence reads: CASRGTSGDSSYEQYF. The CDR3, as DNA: TGTGCCAGCAGGGGGACTAGCGGTGACAGCTCCTACGAGCAGTACTTC.